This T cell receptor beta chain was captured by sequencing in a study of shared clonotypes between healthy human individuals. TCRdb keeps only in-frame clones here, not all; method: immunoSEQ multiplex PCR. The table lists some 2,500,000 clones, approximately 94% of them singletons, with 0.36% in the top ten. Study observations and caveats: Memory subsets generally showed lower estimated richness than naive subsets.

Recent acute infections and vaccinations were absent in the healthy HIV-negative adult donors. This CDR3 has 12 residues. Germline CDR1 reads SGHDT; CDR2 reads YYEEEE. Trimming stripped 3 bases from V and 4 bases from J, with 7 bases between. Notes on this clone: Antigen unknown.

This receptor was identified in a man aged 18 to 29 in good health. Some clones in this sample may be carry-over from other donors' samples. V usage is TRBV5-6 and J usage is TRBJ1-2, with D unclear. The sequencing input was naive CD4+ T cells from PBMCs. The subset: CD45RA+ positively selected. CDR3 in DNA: TGTGCCAGCAGCTGGAGCTTCTATGGCTACACCTTC. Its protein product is CASSWSFYGYTF.